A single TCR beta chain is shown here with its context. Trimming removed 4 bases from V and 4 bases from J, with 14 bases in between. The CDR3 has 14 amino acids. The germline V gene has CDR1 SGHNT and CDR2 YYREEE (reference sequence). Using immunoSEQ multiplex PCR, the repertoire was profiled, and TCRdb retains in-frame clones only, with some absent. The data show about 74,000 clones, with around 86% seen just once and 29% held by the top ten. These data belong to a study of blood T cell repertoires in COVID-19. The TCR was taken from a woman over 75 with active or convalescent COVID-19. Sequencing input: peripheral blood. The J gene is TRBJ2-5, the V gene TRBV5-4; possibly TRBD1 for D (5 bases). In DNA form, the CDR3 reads TGTGCCAGCAGCCTCCCTGGGGCAAGAGAGACCCAGTACTTC. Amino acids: CASSLPGARETQYF.